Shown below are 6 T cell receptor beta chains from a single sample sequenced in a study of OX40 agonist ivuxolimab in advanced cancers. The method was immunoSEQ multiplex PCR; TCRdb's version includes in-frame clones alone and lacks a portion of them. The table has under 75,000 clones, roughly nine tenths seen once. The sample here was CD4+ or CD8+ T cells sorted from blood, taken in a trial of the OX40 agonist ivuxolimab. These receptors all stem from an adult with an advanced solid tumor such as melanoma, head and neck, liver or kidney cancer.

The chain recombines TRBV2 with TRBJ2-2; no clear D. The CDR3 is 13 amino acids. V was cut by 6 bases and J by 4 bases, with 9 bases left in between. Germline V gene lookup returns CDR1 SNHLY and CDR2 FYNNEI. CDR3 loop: CASSPSATGELFF. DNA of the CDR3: TGTGCCAGCAGCCCCTCCGCCACCGGGGAGCTGTTTTTT.

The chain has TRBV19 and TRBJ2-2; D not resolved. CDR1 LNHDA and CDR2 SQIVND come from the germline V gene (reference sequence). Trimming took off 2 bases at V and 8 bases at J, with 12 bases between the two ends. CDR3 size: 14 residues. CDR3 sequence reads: CASSIPRAIGELFF. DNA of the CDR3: TGTGCCAGTAGTATACCCCGGGCCATTGGGGAGCTGTTTTTT.

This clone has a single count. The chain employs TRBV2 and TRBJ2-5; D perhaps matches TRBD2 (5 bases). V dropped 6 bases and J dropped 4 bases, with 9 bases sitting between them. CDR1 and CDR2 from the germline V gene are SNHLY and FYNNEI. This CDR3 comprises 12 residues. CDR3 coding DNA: TGTGCCAGCAGGTTAGCGTCAGAGACCCAGTACTTC. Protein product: CASRLASETQYF.

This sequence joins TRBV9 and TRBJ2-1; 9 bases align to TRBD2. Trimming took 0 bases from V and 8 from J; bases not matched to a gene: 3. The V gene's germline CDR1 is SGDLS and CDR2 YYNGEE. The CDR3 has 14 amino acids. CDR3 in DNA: TGTGCCAGCAGCGTAGATGGGACTAGCCATGAGCAGTTCTTC. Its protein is CASSVDGTSHEQFF.

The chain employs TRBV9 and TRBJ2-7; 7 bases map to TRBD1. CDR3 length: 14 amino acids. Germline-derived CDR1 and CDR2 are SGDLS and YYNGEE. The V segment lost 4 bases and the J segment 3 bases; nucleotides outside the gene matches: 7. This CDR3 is CASSPGDSHYEQYF. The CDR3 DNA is TGTGCCAGCAGCCCCGGGGACAGCCACTACGAGCAGTACTTC.

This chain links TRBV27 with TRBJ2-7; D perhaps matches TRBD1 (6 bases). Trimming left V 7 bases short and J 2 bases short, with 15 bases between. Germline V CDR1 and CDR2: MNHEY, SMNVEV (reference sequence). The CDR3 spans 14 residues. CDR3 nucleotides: TGTGCCAGCAACCCTACAGGGAGTCCCTACGAGCAGTACTTC. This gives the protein CASNPTGSPYEQYF.